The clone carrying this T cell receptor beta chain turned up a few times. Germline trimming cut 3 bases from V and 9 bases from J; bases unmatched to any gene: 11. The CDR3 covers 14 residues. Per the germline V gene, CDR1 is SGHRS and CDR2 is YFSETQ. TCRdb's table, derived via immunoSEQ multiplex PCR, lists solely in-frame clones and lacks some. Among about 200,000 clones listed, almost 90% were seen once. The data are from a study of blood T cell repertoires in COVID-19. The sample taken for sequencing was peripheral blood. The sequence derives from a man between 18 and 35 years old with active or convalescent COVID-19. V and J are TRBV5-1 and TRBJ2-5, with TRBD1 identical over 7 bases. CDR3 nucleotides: TGCGCCAGCAGCTCTAGGGGGCGCGGGTCTCCCCAGTACTTC. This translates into CASSSRGRGSPQYF.